One sample yielded the 30 T cell receptor beta chains listed below, sequenced in a study of human T cells and chemical hapten exposure. This sample's time point: pre-sensitization, week 0. Regarding treatment: therapeutic diphenylcyclopropenone sensitization with weekly scalp DPC. TCRdb reprocessed the RACE reads with MiXCR, giving one entry per CDR3 protein. Here the sample spans 250,000 to 300,000 distinct CDR3 sequences, around 7.7% being singletons. Sequences were derived from whole blood, sampled in connection with sensitization to the hapten diphenylcyclopropenone (DPC). The receptors originated from a man between 18 and 29 years old with alopecia areata. Some clones in this sample may be carry-over from other donors' samples.

V is TRBV7-9 and J is TRBJ1-2; D may be TRBD1 (6 bases). The CDR3 totals 14 residues. Germline loops: CDR1 SEHNR, CDR2 FQNEAQ (reference sequence). V was pared by 5 bases and J by 1 base, with 11 bases between. DNA of the CDR3: TGTGCCAGCAGCCACAGGGAACTTAACTATGGCTACACCTTC. It yields the protein CASSHRELNYGYTF.

The table lists this clonotype with a few counts. V and J are TRBV25-1 and TRBJ1-5, with TRBD1 identical over 9 bases. The CDR3 spans 15 residues. Trimming removed 4 bases from V and 5 bases from J; junction bases left unmatched: 6. Germline CDR1 is MGHDK and CDR2 is SYGVNS. The CDR3 nucleotides read TGTGCCAGCAGTGCCGGGGACAGGGAAGATCAGCCCCAGCATTTT. Translation gives CASSAGDREDQPQHF.

This clonotype came up a few times. This chain links TRBV4-3 with TRBJ2-1; TRBD1 is a possible D gene (6 bases). Germline V lookup: CDR1 LGHNA, CDR2 YSLEER. V lost 3 bases and J lost 5, with 14 bases in between. The CDR3 sequence is 15 residues long. CDR3 loop: CASSQLGTSNNEQFF. CDR3 coding DNA: TGCGCCAGCAGCCAGCTCGGGACAAGCAACAATGAGCAGTTCTTC.

The chain couples TRBV7-6 to TRBJ2-7, with TRBD1 identical over 7 bases. There are 14 residues in the CDR3. From germline, CDR1 is SGHVS and CDR2 FNYEAQ. With 5 bases clipped from V and 4 bases from J, the junction kept 8 bases outside the gene matches. CDR3 region: CASSRRTTGYEQYV. In DNA form, the CDR3 reads TGTGCCAGCAGCCGTAGGACGACAGGGTACGAGCAGTACGTC.

This clonotype was seen only a few times. The chain uses TRBV7-7 and TRBJ2-2; either TRBD1 or TRBD2 may supply D (6 bases each). There are 14 residues in the CDR3. CDR1 is SSHAT, CDR2 FNYEAQ, per germline (reference sequence). V shed 5 bases and J shed 6 bases, with 13 bases lying between them. In DNA form, the CDR3 reads TGTGCCAGCAGCCCCGTAAGGGGGGCCGGGGAGCTGTTTTTT. Its protein is CASSPVRGAGELFF.

Only a few counts were recorded for this clonotype. The J gene is TRBJ2-7, the V gene TRBV14; TRBD1 aligns across 9 bases. The CDR3 has 17 amino acids. Germline assignment: CDR1 SGHDN and CDR2 FVKESK. V trimming: 3 bases; J trimming: 3 bases; junction bases outside the gene matches: 12. The CDR3 sequence is CASSHNFGGTGFYEQYF. As DNA, the CDR3 is TGTGCCAGCAGCCACAACTTCGGAGGGACAGGGTTCTACGAGCAGTACTTC.

The genes are TRBV7-9 and TRBJ2-5, with 7 positions matching TRBD1. The germline CDR1 and CDR2 sequences are SEHNR and FQNEAQ (reference sequence). This CDR3 comprises 16 residues. The J segment lost 0 bases and the V segment lost 7 bases, leaving 11 bases of the junction unmatched. CDR3 DNA: TGTGCCAGCACCGCCGGGACAGACCCGTACCAAGAGACCCAGTACTTC. This sequence encodes CASTAGTDPYQETQYF.

This clonotype was observed many times. The chain has TRBV2 and TRBJ1-5; D is uncertain. Trimming shortened V by 7 bases and J by 0 bases, and 10 bases separated the two germline ends. CDR1 is SNHLY and CDR2 is FYNNEI in the germline V gene. This CDR3 spans 14 amino acids. The CDR3 bases are TGTGCCAGCACCCTCGTATATAGCAATCAGCCCCAGCATTTT. Translated: CASTLVYSNQPQHF.

This clonotype came up once. The CDR3 region is CASSPPAGLTDTQYF. The CDR3 DNA reads TGTGCCAGCTCACCACCGGCAGGGTTGACAGATACGCAGTATTTT. The chain has TRBV18 and TRBJ2-3, with a possible D match to TRBD1 (5 bases). The length of the CDR3 is 15 residues. CDR1 and CDR2 (germline): KGHSH, LQKENI. The V gene lost 0 bases and the J gene lost 3 bases, with 10 bases spanning the gap.

This clonotype was observed a handful of times. The chain carries TRBV11-2 and TRBJ1-2; tentative D call: TRBD1 (6 bases). V was pared by 4 bases and J by 1 base, with 10 bases between. CDR1 is SGHAT and CDR2 is FQNNGV in the germline V gene. The CDR3 totals 14 residues. This CDR3 is CASSYRDNNYGYTF. For the CDR3, the DNA is TGTGCCAGCAGCTACCGGGACAATAACTATGGCTACACCTTC.

J is TRBJ2-2 and V is TRBV3-1; 11 bases line up with TRBD1. After removal of 4 bases from V and 7 bases from J, the junction contained 5 bases not matched to a gene. Germline assignment: CDR1 LGHDT and CDR2 YNNKEL (reference sequence). This CDR3 spans 15 amino acids. This CDR3 reads CASSPGQGVFGELFF. CDR3 sequence (DNA): TGTGCCAGCAGCCCGGGACAGGGGGTATTCGGGGAGCTGTTTTTT.

CDR3: CASSPFRDMNTEAFF. CDR3 nucleotides: TGTGCCAGCAGCCCTTTCCGGGACATGAACACTGAAGCTTTCTTT. The chain couples TRBV3-1 to TRBJ1-1, with a possible D match to TRBD1 (6 bases). The CDR3 consists of 15 residues. Germline loops: CDR1 LGHDT, CDR2 YNNKEL (reference sequence). V was shortened by 4 bases and J by 0 bases, with 12 bases between the two germline ends.

This clonotype was recorded at least ten times. The V call is TRBV5-1, the J call TRBJ2-1; 8 positions agree with TRBD1. From germline, CDR1 is SGHRS and CDR2 YFSETQ. The CDR3 length is 14 residues. V shed 4 bases, J shed 8 bases, and the junction held 8 bases outside the gene matches. The CDR3 loop is CASSPTGGFDEQFF. DNA for the CDR3: TGCGCCAGCAGCCCCACAGGGGGTTTCGATGAGCAGTTCTTC.

This clonotype came up many times. The chain combines TRBV7-9 with TRBJ1-6; D not resolved. There are 12 residues in the CDR3. Germline assignment: CDR1 SEHNR and CDR2 FQNEAQ (reference sequence). V was cut by 3 bases and J by 3 bases, with 0 bases left in between. In DNA form, the CDR3 reads TGTGCCAGCAGCTTCTATAATTCACCCCTCCACTTT. It codes for CASSFYNSPLHF.

This clonotype has a handful of counts. The chain links TRBV7-9 to TRBJ2-1; the match to TRBD2 covers 10 bases. The CDR3 is 16 residues long. The V gene's germline CDR1 is SEHNR and CDR2 FQNEAQ (reference sequence). V was pared by 4 bases and J by 9 bases, with 12 bases of the junction left unmatched. Here the CDR3 reads CASSSFQRGGPTEQFF. The CDR3 coding sequence is TGTGCCAGCAGCTCCTTCCAGCGGGGGGGCCCCACTGAGCAGTTCTTC. Drawing the rest from reference TRBV7-9 and TRBJ2-1, the complete variable domain is DTGVSQNPRHKITKRGQNVTFRCDPISEHNRLYWYRQTLGQGPEFLTYFQNEAQLEKSRLLSDRFSAERPKGSFSTLEIQRTEQGDSAMYLCASSSFQRGGPTEQFFGPGTRLTVL.

The chain has TRBV12-3 or TRBV12-4 and TRBJ2-6; D tentatively fits TRBD1 or TRBD2 (5 bases each). V lost 1 base to trimming and J lost 2 bases, with 9 bases between them. CDR3 size: 16 residues. The CDR3 protein is CASSLEGRPGANVLTF. The DNA for the CDR3 is TGTGCCAGCAGTTTAGAGGGACGACCTGGGGCCAACGTCCTGACTTTC.

The table lists this clonotype with many counts. The chain combines TRBV15 with TRBJ1-2; unclear D gene. The CDR3 totals 17 residues. Germline CDR1 reads LNHNV; CDR2 reads YYDKDF (reference sequence). Trimming took 0 bases from V and 4 from J, leaving 18 bases between them. CDR3 residues: CATSRDLDLRTVYGYTF. CDR3 sequence (DNA): TGTGCCACCAGCAGAGATCTTGATCTACGGACGGTCTATGGCTACACCTTC.

Comment on this clonotype: This may stem from a read error, because a much larger clone lies one nucleotide away. The rearrangement joins TRBV7-9 to TRBJ2-5; TRBD1 agrees at 7 bases. The CDR3 has 13 residues. In germline, CDR1 is SEHNR, CDR2 FQNEAQ (reference sequence). J was trimmed by 2 bases and V by 6 bases; bases with no gene match: 3. CDR3 protein: CASRGGQQETQYF. CDR3 nucleotide sequence: TGTGCCAGCAGAGGGGGACAGCAAGAGACCCAGTACTTC.

This clonotype was found many times. This rearrangement joins TRBV7-9 to TRBJ2-7; D tentatively fits TRBD1 or TRBD2 (5 bases each). Trimming stripped 5 bases from V and 0 bases from J, with 14 bases between. This CDR3 has 15 residues. CDR1 is SEHNR and CDR2 is FQNEAQ in the germline V gene (reference sequence). CDR3 sequence (DNA): TGTGCCAGCAGCATCGGGACGGTCGACTCCTACGAGCAGTACTTC. This sequence encodes CASSIGTVDSYEQYF.

This clonotype has at least ten counts. The chain joins TRBV7-3 to TRBJ2-2; D not certain. The CDR3 consists of 13 residues. Germline V lookup: CDR1 SGHTA, CDR2 FQGTGA. With 4 bases removed from V and 4 bases from J, the gap between germline ends came to 7 bases. The CDR3 coding sequence is TGTGCCAGCAGCTCACTTTCCACCGGGGAGCTGTTTTTT. It is translated as CASSSLSTGELFF.

The CDR3 DNA reads as TGTGCCAGCAGCTTAGGTTTCCGGGTTGTCTACAATGAGCAGTTCTTC. Translation gives CASSLGFRVVYNEQFF. The chain links TRBV11-2 to TRBJ2-1; no definite D call. V lost 1 base to trimming and J lost 3 bases, with 13 bases between them. The CDR3 runs 16 residues. Looked up from germline, CDR1 is SGHAT and CDR2 is FQNNGV.

This sequence joins TRBV4-3 and TRBJ1-1, with TRBD1 matching 9 bases. The CDR3 covers 16 residues. The germline gives CDR1 LGHNA, CDR2 YSLEER. Unmatched junction bases numbered 7, after V lost 0 bases and J lost 5 bases. The CDR3 DNA is TGCGCCAGCAGCCAAGATCCACAGGGGGCGTTGACTGAAGCTTTCTTT. This sequence encodes CASSQDPQGALTEAFF.

This clonotype has just a few counts. J is TRBJ2-6 and V is TRBV6-1; D ambiguous. V shed 3 bases and J shed 0 bases, with 6 bases lying between them. The CDR3 covers 15 residues. The V gene's germline CDR1 is MNHNS and CDR2 SASEGT. This CDR3 reads CASSENNSGANVLTF. In DNA, the CDR3 is TGTGCCAGCAGTGAGAACAACTCTGGGGCCAACGTCCTGACTTTC.

The chain combines TRBV12-3 or TRBV12-4 with TRBJ1-6, with a tentative D call TRBD1 (5 bases). V lost 6 bases, J lost 9 bases, and 18 bases lay in between. This CDR3 region has 15 residues. CDR3 loop: CASRLASGIGSPLHF. The CDR3 DNA sequence: TGTGCCAGCAGACTAGCGTCAGGGATAGGTTCACCCCTCCACTTT.

V gene TRBV14 combines with J gene TRBJ1-1; D might be TRBD1 (5 bases). V was shortened by 4 bases and J by 5 bases, with 14 bases between the two germline ends. Germline V gene data show CDR1 as SGHDN and CDR2 as FVKESK. The CDR3 loop spans 14 amino acids. The CDR3 DNA is TGTGCCAGCAGCCCCCTGTTGTCAGGGACTGAAGCTTTCTTT. As protein: CASSPLLSGTEAFF.

This clonotype came up many times. The rearrangement joins TRBV5-6 to TRBJ2-5; 7 bases are a match to TRBD2. Per the germline V gene, CDR1 is SGHDT and CDR2 is YYEEEE. Trimming took 0 bases from V and 3 from J; bases not matched to a gene: 2. The CDR3 length is 14 residues. The CDR3 loop is CASSLASGEETQYF. Written as DNA, the CDR3 is TGTGCCAGCAGCTTGGCGAGCGGGGAAGAGACCCAGTACTTC.

The chain combines TRBV4-1 with TRBJ1-4, with a weak D call TRBD1 (5 bases). V was cut by 4 bases and J by 7 bases, with 10 bases left in between. Germline-derived CDR1 and CDR2 are MGHRA and YSYEKL. This CDR3 contains 13 residues. The CDR3 loop reads CASSLTGGEKLFF. CDR3 coding DNA: TGCGCCAGCAGCCTCACCGGGGGTGAAAAACTGTTTTTT.

This clonotype came up many times. The junction departs from germline at one end; a sequencing error may be responsible. J is TRBJ2-4 and V is TRBV7-9; 9 bases match TRBD1. Germline lookup yields CDR1 SEHNR and CDR2 FQNEAQ (reference sequence). The CDR3 is 14 residues long. CDR3 protein: CASSLSSQGAFRNF. The CDR3 coding sequence is TGTGCCAGCAGCTTAAGTTCACAGGGGGCATTTCGGAACTTC.

This clonotype was seen only a few times. The chain recombines TRBV28 with TRBJ2-1, with D possibly matching TRBD1 (6 bases). The CDR3 runs 16 residues. Trimming took 1 base from V and 4 from J, leaving 14 bases between them. Germline CDR1 is MDHEN and CDR2 is SYDVKM. The CDR3, as DNA: TGTGCCAGCAGTTTATCGACAGGACCCCTGTACAATGAGCAGTTCTTC. It codes for CASSLSTGPLYNEQFF. The full variable domain, with the rest looked up from reference TRBV28 and TRBJ2-1, is DVKVTQSSRYLVKRTGEKVFLECVQDMDHENMFWYRQDPGLGLRLIYFSYDVKMKEKGDIPEGYSVSREKKERFSLILESASTNQTSMYLCASSLSTGPLYNEQFFGPGTRLTVL.

The V call is TRBV7-8, the J call TRBJ2-1; D may be TRBD1 (7 bases). CDR1 is SGHVS, CDR2 FQNEAQ, per germline. The V and J ends lost 6 bases and 5 bases respectively, with 26 bases between them. The CDR3 contains 18 residues. The CDR3 spells CASRGTTGRLAHDNEQFF. CDR3 nucleotides: TGTGCCAGCAGGGGAACGACAGGGCGGCTAGCGCACGACAATGAGCAGTTCTTC.